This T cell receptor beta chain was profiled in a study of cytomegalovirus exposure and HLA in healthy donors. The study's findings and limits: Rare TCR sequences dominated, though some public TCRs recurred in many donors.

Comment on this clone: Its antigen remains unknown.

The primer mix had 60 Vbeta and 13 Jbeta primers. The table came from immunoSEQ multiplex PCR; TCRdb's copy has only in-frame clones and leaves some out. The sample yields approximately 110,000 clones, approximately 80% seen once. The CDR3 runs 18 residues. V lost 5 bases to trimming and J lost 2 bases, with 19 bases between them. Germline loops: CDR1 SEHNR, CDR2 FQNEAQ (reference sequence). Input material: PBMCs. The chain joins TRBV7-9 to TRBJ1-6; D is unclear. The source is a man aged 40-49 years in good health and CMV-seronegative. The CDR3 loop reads CASSPSDLNQAYNSPLHF. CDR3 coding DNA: TGTGCCAGCAGCCCTTCTGACCTAAATCAGGCCTATAATTCACCCCTCCACTTT.